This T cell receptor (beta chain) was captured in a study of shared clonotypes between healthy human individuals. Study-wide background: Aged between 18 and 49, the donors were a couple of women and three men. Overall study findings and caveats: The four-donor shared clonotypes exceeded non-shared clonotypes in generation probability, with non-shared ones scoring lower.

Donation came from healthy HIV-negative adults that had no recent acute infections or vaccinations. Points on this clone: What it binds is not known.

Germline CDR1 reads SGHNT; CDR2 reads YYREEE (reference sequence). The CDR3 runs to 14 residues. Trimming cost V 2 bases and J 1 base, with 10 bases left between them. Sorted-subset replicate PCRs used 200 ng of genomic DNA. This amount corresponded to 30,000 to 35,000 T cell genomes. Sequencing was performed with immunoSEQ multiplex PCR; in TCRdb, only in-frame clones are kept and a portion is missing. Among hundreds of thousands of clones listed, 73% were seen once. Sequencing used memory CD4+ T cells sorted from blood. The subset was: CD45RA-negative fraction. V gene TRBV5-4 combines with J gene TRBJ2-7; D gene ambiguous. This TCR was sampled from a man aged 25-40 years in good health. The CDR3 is CASSFLPGSYEQYF. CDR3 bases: TGTGCCAGCAGCTTTCTCCCAGGTTCCTACGAGCAGTACTTC.